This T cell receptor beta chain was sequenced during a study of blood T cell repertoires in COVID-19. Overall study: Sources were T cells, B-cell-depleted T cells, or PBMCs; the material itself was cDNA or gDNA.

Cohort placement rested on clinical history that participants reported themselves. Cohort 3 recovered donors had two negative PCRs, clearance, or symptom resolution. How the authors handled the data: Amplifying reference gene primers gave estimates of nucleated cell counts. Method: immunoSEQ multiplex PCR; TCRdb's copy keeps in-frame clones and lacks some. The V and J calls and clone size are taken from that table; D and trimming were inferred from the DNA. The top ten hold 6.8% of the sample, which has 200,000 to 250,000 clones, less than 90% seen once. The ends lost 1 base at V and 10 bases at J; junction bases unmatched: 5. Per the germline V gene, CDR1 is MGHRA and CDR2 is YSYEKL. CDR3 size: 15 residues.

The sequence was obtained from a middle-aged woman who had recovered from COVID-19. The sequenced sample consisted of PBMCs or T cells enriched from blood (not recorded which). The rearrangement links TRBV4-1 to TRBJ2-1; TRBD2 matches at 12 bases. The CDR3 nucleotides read TGCGCCAGCAGCCAAGGACTAGCGGGGGACGGAGAGCAGTTCTTC. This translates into CASSQGLAGDGEQFF.